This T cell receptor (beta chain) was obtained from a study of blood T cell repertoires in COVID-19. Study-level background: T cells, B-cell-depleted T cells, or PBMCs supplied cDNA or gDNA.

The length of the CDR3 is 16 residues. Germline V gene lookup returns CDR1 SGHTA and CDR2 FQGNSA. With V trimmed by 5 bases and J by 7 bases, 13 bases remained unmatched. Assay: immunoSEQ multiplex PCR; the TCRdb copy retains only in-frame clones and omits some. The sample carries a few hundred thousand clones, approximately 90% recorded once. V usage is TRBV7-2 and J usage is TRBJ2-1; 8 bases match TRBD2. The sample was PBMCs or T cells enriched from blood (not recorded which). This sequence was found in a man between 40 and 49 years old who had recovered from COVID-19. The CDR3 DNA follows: TGTGCCAGCAGCCTGATGGGGGGGACTAGTGGTAATGAGCAGTTCTTC. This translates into CASSLMGGTSGNEQFF.